The 9 T cell receptor beta chains in this list originate from one sample, sequenced in a study of beta chain features in type 1 diabetes. Study-wide points: Significant though moderate, a shortening of TCRB CDR3s appeared in all four CD4+ subsets of Type 1 diabetes patients.

These receptors lack a known antigen. Expressed TCRB transcripts got sequenced, as all isolated RNA was reverse transcribed. Assay used: immunoSEQ multiplex PCR; TCRdb lists only in-frame clones, some missing. The table includes 120,000 to 150,000 clones, about an eighth detected once. Sequenced sample: central memory CD4+ T cells from blood. These receptors were collected from a man aged 18 to 30 with type 1 diabetes.

Here the CDR3 reads CASSAGTIYEQYF. The DNA for the CDR3 is TGTGCCAGCAGCGCAGGGACCATCTACGAGCAGTACTTC. The chain employs TRBV6-1 and TRBJ2-7; the D gene could be TRBD1 or TRBD2 (5 bases each). Germline V CDR1 and CDR2: MNHNS, SASEGT. This CDR3 contains 13 residues. Trimming stripped 6 bases from V and 3 bases from J, with 12 bases between.

The chain couples TRBV7-8 to TRBJ1-1; 8 bases are shared with TRBD1. V lost 5 bases and J lost 0; bases outside the gene matches: 11. Germline CDR1 reads SGHVS; CDR2 reads FQNEAQ. The CDR3 length is 17 residues. DNA for the CDR3: TGTGCCAGCAGCCCCCGAACAGGGGGGACAATGAACACTGAAGCTTTCTTT. This sequence encodes CASSPRTGGTMNTEAFF.

Notes on this clone: One base away lies a much larger clone, so this may be a sequencing read error. The rearrangement uses TRBV2 and TRBJ1-6; unclear D gene. Germline values: CDR1 SNHLY, CDR2 FYNNEI. The V and J ends lost 4 bases and 9 bases respectively, with 16 bases between them. The CDR3 spans 15 residues. DNA for the CDR3: TGTGCCAGCAGTGGGGCTCCCTCGTTGGGTTCACCCCTCCACTTT. It codes for CASSGAPSLGSPLHF.

This clone was counted a few times. V gene TRBV28 combines with J gene TRBJ2-7; no clear D. This CDR3 is built from 12 residues. V lost 7 bases and J lost 1, with 8 bases in between. The germline CDR1 and CDR2 sequences are MDHEN and SYDVKM. The CDR3, as DNA: TGTGCCAGCATGGGCGGATCCTACGAGCAGTACTTC. Translated: CASMGGSYEQYF.

This clone has only a few counts. This chain joins TRBV14 and TRBJ1-5; weak D call: TRBD1 (5 bases). The CDR3 covers 13 residues. The V end was cut by 5 bases, the J end by 1 base, with 6 bases between. The V gene's germline CDR1 is SGHDN and CDR2 FVKESK. The CDR3, as DNA: TGTGCCAGCAGCTGGGGGAGCAATCAGCCCCAGCATTTT. Protein product: CASSWGSNQPQHF. The entire variable domain, with the rest obtained from reference TRBV14 and TRBJ1-5, is as follows: EAGVTQFPSHSVIEKGQTVTLRCDPISGHDNLYWYRRVMGKEIKFLLHFVKESKQDESGMPNNRFLAERTGGTYSTLKVQPAELEDSGVYFCASSWGSNQPQHFGDGTRLSIL.

The J gene is TRBJ2-2, the V gene TRBV10-1; 10 bases map to TRBD2. The germline gives CDR1 WNHNN, CDR2 SYGVQD (reference sequence). The CDR3 extends over 16 amino acids. Germline trimming cut 3 bases from V and 9 bases from J; bases unmatched to any gene: 10. Here the CDR3 reads CASSDYGLAAGRELFF. The CDR3 coding sequence is TGCGCCAGCAGTGATTATGGACTAGCGGCAGGCCGGGAGCTGTTTTTT.

The chain uses TRBV4-1 and TRBJ2-7, with D unclear. The germline gives CDR1 MGHRA, CDR2 YSYEKL. This CDR3 contains 15 residues. Deletions cut 0 bases from V and 3 bases from J, with 12 bases between. CDR3 protein: CASSQEPPNFYEQYF. CDR3 nucleotide sequence: TGCGCCAGCAGCCAAGAACCCCCAAATTTCTACGAGCAGTACTTC.

The table lists this clone with a few counts. This rearrangement joins TRBV2 to TRBJ2-3; no clear D gene. Germline V gives CDR1 SNHLY, CDR2 FYNNEI. V was trimmed by 7 bases and J by 2 bases, leaving 7 bases between them. The CDR3 contains 12 residues. The CDR3: CASTQATDTQYF. Here the CDR3 DNA reads TGTGCCAGCACGCAGGCCACAGATACGCAGTATTTT.

The rearrangement joins TRBV10-3 to TRBJ2-5, with unresolved D. V was trimmed by 6 bases and J by 1 base, leaving 12 bases between them. The CDR3 is made up of 14 amino acids. Germline assignment: CDR1 ENHRY and CDR2 SYGVKD. The CDR3 DNA reads TGTGCCATCAGAGGGTCCGTGAGCCAAGAGACCCAGTACTTC. This encodes CAIRGSVSQETQYF.